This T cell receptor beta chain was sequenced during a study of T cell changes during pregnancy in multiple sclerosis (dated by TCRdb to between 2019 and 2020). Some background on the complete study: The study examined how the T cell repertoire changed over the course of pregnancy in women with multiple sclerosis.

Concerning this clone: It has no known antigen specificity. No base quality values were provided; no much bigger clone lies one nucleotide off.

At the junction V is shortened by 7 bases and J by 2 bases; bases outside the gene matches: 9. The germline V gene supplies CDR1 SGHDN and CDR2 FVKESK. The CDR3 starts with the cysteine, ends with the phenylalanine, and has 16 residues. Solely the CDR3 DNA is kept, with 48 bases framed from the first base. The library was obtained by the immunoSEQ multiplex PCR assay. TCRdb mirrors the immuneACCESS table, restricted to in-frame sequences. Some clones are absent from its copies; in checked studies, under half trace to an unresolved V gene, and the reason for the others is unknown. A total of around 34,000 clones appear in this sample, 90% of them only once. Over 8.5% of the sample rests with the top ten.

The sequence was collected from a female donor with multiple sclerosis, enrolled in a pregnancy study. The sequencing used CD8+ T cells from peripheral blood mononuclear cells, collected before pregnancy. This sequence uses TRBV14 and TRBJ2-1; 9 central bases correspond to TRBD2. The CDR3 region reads CASTSTSGVTYNEQFF. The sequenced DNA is TGTGCCAGCACCTCGACTAGCGGAGTAACCTACAATGAGCAGTTCTTC.